These 13 T cell receptor beta chains originate from one sample sequenced in a study of T cell responses to AZD1222 COVID-19 vaccine. Clones were sequenced by immunoSEQ multiplex PCR, and TCRdb holds only the in-frame ones, with some missing. The sample lists about 170,000 clones, over 85% seen once, with over 1.5% in the top ten. The sequencing here drew on peripheral blood, taken on day 0 of AZD1222 vaccination. The source is an adult in good health.

The chain couples TRBV6-5 to TRBJ2-7, with D possibly called TRBD1 or TRBD2 (5 bases each). V was shortened by 0 bases and J by 2 bases, with 11 bases between the two germline ends. This CDR3 spans 15 amino acids. Germline assignment: CDR1 MNHEY and CDR2 SVGAGI. The CDR3 DNA is TGTGCCAGCAGTTACTCGAGGGTGGGGCCCTACGAGCAGTACTTC. Translating it yields CASSYSRVGPYEQYF.

In its sample, this clone was seen once. The chain recombines TRBV15 with TRBJ1-4; 7 bases align to TRBD1. CDR1 is LNHNV and CDR2 is YYDKDF in the germline V gene (reference sequence). V lost 1 base, J lost 3 bases, and 8 bases stayed unmatched. The CDR3 has 17 amino acids. CDR3 nucleotide sequence: TGTGCCACCAGCAGAGCAGGGACAGTCAGGTCTAATGAAAAACTGTTTTTT. It encodes CATSRAGTVRSNEKLFF.

CDR3 sequence: CASRLDRGFYNEQFF. CDR3 nucleotides: TGTGCCAGTAGGTTAGACAGGGGGTTTTACAATGAGCAGTTCTTC. The V and J genes are TRBV19 and TRBJ2-1; 9 nucleotides match TRBD1. This CDR3 is built from 15 residues. Germline V gives CDR1 LNHDA, CDR2 SQIVND (reference sequence). With V trimmed by 6 bases and J by 4 bases, 7 bases remained unmatched.

This clone was observed a single time. The chain recombines TRBV11-2 with TRBJ2-1, with D possibly being TRBD1 (6 bases). Between the trimmed V and J ends, which lost 6 bases and 4 bases, there was a span of 16 bases. This CDR3 is built from 15 residues. Germline V gene lookup returns CDR1 SGHAT and CDR2 FQNNGV. The CDR3: CASRKRTVTYNEQFF. As DNA, the CDR3 is TGTGCCAGCAGGAAACGGACAGTAACTTACAATGAGCAGTTCTTC.

In its sample, this clone was seen once. This chain connects TRBV6-5 to TRBJ2-5; 11 bases align to TRBD2. The trim removed 6 bases at V and 4 bases at J, leaving 4 bases unmatched. Germline V gene sequence: CDR1 MNHEY, CDR2 SVGAGI. The CDR3 runs to 14 residues. The CDR3 reads CASRVSGRGETQYF. In DNA, the CDR3 is TGTGCCAGCAGGGTTAGCGGGAGGGGAGAGACCCAGTACTTC.

The chain joins TRBV6-5 to TRBJ2-1, with 11 bases fitting TRBD2. Germline assignment: CDR1 MNHEY and CDR2 SVGAGI. This CDR3 region has 15 residues. J was trimmed by 7 bases and V by 6 bases; bases with no gene match: 8. CDR3 DNA: TGTGCCAGCAGGAAACTAGCGGGAGATCGGAATGAGCAGTTCTTC. Protein product: CASRKLAGDRNEQFF.

This clone was picked up one time. V gene TRBV7-2 combines with J gene TRBJ2-1; TRBD2 might be the D (6 bases). Germline values: CDR1 SGHTA, CDR2 FQGNSA. V was shortened by 11 bases and J by 1 base, with 18 bases between the two germline ends. The CDR3 is made up of 15 amino acids. The CDR3 bases are TGTGCCGTAGAGAGAGGCGGGGCTTCCTACAATGAGCAGTTCTTC. Its protein product is CAVERGGASYNEQFF.

This sequence joins TRBV10-3 and TRBJ2-7, with no clear D. CDR1 is ENHRY, CDR2 SYGVKD, per germline. V was clipped by 3 bases and J by 3 bases, with 12 bases between them. The CDR3 has 14 amino acids. CDR3 nucleotides: TGTGCCATCAGTGATACGGGTGTGGACTACGAGCAGTACTTC. Protein: CAISDTGVDYEQYF.

V usage is TRBV6-5 and J usage is TRBJ1-1, with D perhaps TRBD1 (6 bases). V was clipped by 0 bases and J by 11 bases, with 16 bases between them. Germline V gene lookup returns CDR1 MNHEY and CDR2 SVGAGI. This CDR3 comprises 14 residues. CDR3 nucleotide sequence: TGTGCCAGCAGTTACTCGACGCCAGGGGAGGGGGCTTTCTTT. It yields the protein CASSYSTPGEGAFF.

V gene TRBV20-1 combines with J gene TRBJ2-1; 7 bases line up with TRBD2. The germline CDR1 and CDR2 sequences are DFQATT and SNEGSKA (reference sequence). J lost 3 bases, V lost 3 bases, and 14 bases had no gene match. The CDR3 is 17 amino acids. The CDR3 spells CSASALWVAGHYNEQFF. CDR3 in DNA: TGCAGTGCTAGTGCGCTATGGGTAGCGGGCCACTACAATGAGCAGTTCTTC.

This sequence joins TRBV5-5 and TRBJ1-5; 8 bases line up with TRBD1. Unmatched junction bases numbered 10, after V lost 5 bases and J lost 6 bases. Germline assignment: CDR1 SGHKS and CDR2 YYEKEE (reference sequence). CDR3 length equals 15 residues. In DNA, the CDR3 is TGTGCCAGCAGTACTTTACAGGGGGATTCTCAGCCCCAGCATTTT. Protein: CASSTLQGDSQPQHF.

The gene calls are TRBV5-1 and TRBJ2-5; TRBD1 agrees at 8 bases. Germline CDR1 SGHRS, CDR2 YFSETQ. V lost 3 bases and J lost 2; bases outside the gene matches: 3. CDR3 size: 14 residues. The CDR3 reads CASSWGTGQETQYF. In DNA, the CDR3 is TGCGCCAGCAGCTGGGGGACAGGACAAGAGACCCAGTACTTC. Supplemented by reference TRBV5-1 and TRBJ2-5, the full variable domain reads KAGVTQTPRYLIKTRGQQVTLSCSPISGHRSVSWYQQTPGQGLQFLFEYFSETQRNKGNFPGRFSGRQFSNSRSEMNVSTLELGDSALYLCASSWGTGQETQYFGPGTRLLVL.

V gene TRBV24-1 combines with J gene TRBJ1-5; 7 bases fit TRBD1. The CDR3 sequence is 15 residues long. V lost 4 bases, J lost 0 bases, and 2 bases stayed unmatched. Germline values: CDR1 KGHDR, CDR2 SFDVKD. CDR3: CATSDGTASNQPQHF. CDR3 DNA sequence: TGTGCCACCAGTGACGGGACAGCTAGCAATCAGCCCCAGCATTTT.